This T cell receptor beta chain was recovered during a study of technical replicates of blood from a few donors. This table comes from immunoSEQ multiplex PCR, and its TCRdb copy is limited to in-frame clones, with some not included. The sample lists roughly 76,000 clones, approximately 86% occurring once. V shed 2 bases and J shed 6 bases, with 10 bases lying between them. There are 13 residues in the CDR3. Per germline, CDR1 LNHNV and CDR2 YYDKDF (reference sequence). The sequenced sample consisted of PBMCs. This chain uses TRBV15 with TRBJ1-1, with D hard to call. This TCR came from a human donor in good health. Some clones in this sample may be carry-over from other donors' samples. The CDR3 region is CATSRTRGSEAFF. The DNA of the CDR3 is TGTGCCACCAGCAGAACCCGCGGGTCTGAAGCTTTCTTT.